One and the same sample provided the 22 T cell receptor beta chains below, sequenced in a study of cytomegalovirus exposure and HLA in healthy donors. This table comes from immunoSEQ multiplex PCR, and its TCRdb copy is limited to in-frame clones, with some not included. The data contain 200,000 to 300,000 clones, about 87% of them singletons. The sequencing sample was made of PBMCs. The receptors were sampled from a man younger than 35 in good health and CMV-seronegative.

Concerning this clone itself: Other DNA sequences of this sample code for an identical CDR3. The chain has TRBV28 and TRBJ1-6; D perhaps matches TRBD1 (5 bases). V was trimmed by 6 bases and J by 9 bases, leaving 6 bases between them. From germline, CDR1 is MDHEN and CDR2 SYDVKM. There are 11 residues in the CDR3. The CDR3 region has the DNA TGTGCCAGCAGAGGGGTTTCACCCCTCCACTTT. It translates to CASRGVSPLHF.

J is TRBJ2-2 and V is TRBV9, with D uncertain. The germline V and J ends were trimmed by 4 bases and 4 bases, with 11 bases remaining between them. Germline CDR1 and CDR2: SGDLS and YYNGEE. This CDR3 has 14 amino acids. The DNA for the CDR3 is TGTGCCAGCAGCCCGTCGGGTCGCACCGGGGAGCTGTTTTTT. This translates into CASSPSGRTGELFF. The entire variable domain, with the rest obtained from reference TRBV9 and TRBJ2-2, is as follows: DSGVTQTPKHLITATGQRVTLRCSPRSGDLSVYWYQQSLDQGLQFLIQYYNGEERAKGNILERFSAQQFPDLHSELNLSSLELGDSALYFCASSPSGRTGELFFGEGSRLTVL.

This clone appeared once. The J gene is TRBJ1-4, the V gene TRBV6-5, with a weak D call TRBD1 (6 bases). The ends were cut back, 7 bases at V and 7 bases at J, with 19 bases in the middle. The germline V gene encodes CDR1 MNHEY and CDR2 SVGAGI. The CDR3 runs to 15 residues. The CDR3 region has the DNA TGTGCCAGCACCCCGGGGGGGGCTCCGGGTGAAAAACTGTTTTTT. Its translation is CASTPGGAPGEKLFF.

Points on this clone: The limits of the CDR3 on the DNA are not certain, so only TCRdb's listed CDR3 is given. This chain connects TRBV27 to TRBJ2-7; TRBD2, the table's D call, lacks a check against the DNA. Germline CDR1 reads MNHEY; CDR2 reads SMNVEV (reference sequence). The CDR3 numbers 16 amino acids, ends counted. CDR3 sequence: CASSTSKAGGLYEQYF.

This clone was observed a few times. Written as DNA, the CDR3 is TGTGCCAGCAGCTTAGGAGAGGGGGCACCCCTCCACTTT. Translation gives CASSLGEGAPLHF. The chain has TRBV7-6 and TRBJ1-6, with D possibly matching TRBD1 (6 bases). Trimming pared 1 base from V and 11 bases from J, leaving 9 bases between. The CDR3 loop spans 13 amino acids. Germline values: CDR1 SGHVS, CDR2 FNYEAQ.

The chain recombines TRBV15 with TRBJ2-3, with 10 bases lining up with TRBD2. The CDR3 is 12 amino acids. V was clipped by 8 bases and J by 4 bases; unmatched bases: 0. Germline V gene data show CDR1 as LNHNV and CDR2 as YYDKDF (reference sequence). The CDR3 protein is CATGTSADTQYF. The CDR3 region has the DNA TGTGCCACCGGGACTAGCGCAGATACGCAGTATTTT. Full variable domain (rest looked up from reference TRBV15 and TRBJ2-3): DAMVIQNPRYQVTQFGKPVTLSCSQTLNHNVMYWYQQKSSQAPKLLFHYYDKDFNNEADTPDNFQSRRPNTSFCFLDIRSPGLGDTAMYLCATGTSADTQYFGPGTRLTVL.

The chain has TRBV5-4 and TRBJ2-3; D perhaps matches TRBD2 (7 bases). This CDR3 spans 16 amino acids. CDR1 and CDR2 from the germline V gene are SGHNT and YYREEE (reference sequence). V lost 4 bases and J 11 bases, leaving 26 bases between the germline ends. CDR3 nucleotide sequence: TGTGCCAGCAGCCAGGCGACTTCAGGGAAAAGGGGGGGGCAGTATTTT. This translates into CASSQATSGKRGGQYF.

The rearrangement uses TRBV6-1 and TRBJ2-3; possible D gene TRBD2, 5 bases. Trimming cost V 2 bases and J 5 bases, with 17 bases left between them. CDR3 length equals 16 residues. Germline values: CDR1 MNHNS, CDR2 SASEGT. The CDR3, as DNA: TGTGCCAGCAGTGAAAGAAGGGCCCCCGCGGGAGATACGCAGTATTTT. Translating it yields CASSERRAPAGDTQYF.

CDR3 region: CSALQGGQETQYF. The DNA of the CDR3 is TGCAGCGCTCTACAGGGGGGGCAAGAGACCCAGTACTTC. This chain connects TRBV29-1 to TRBJ2-5; perhaps TRBD1 as D (8 bases). Deletions cut 7 bases from V and 2 bases from J, with 14 bases between. Germline assignment: CDR1 SQVTM and CDR2 ANQGSEA. The CDR3 consists of 13 residues.

The chain joins TRBV7-9 to TRBJ2-1; D possibly corresponds to TRBD1 (6 bases). Germline loops: CDR1 SEHNR, CDR2 FQNEAQ (reference sequence). V was clipped by 8 bases and J by 5 bases, with 16 bases between them. CDR3 length equals 14 residues. CDR3 protein: CASRTDLQHNEQFF. As DNA, the CDR3 is TGTGCCAGCCGGACAGACCTTCAACACAATGAGCAGTTCTTC.

The chain is built from TRBV5-1 and TRBJ2-3; 14 bases fit TRBD2. Germline V gene data show CDR1 as SGHRS and CDR2 as YFSETQ. V lost 4 bases, J lost 6 bases, and 13 bases stayed unmatched. This CDR3 is 18 amino acids long. CDR3: CASSQGPMTSGRVDTQYF. In nucleotides, the CDR3 is TGCGCCAGCAGCCAAGGCCCCATGACTAGCGGGAGGGTGGATACGCAGTATTTT.

The V gene is TRBV7-2, the J gene TRBJ2-1, with TRBD2 matching 7 bases. The CDR3 is made up of 15 amino acids. Looked up from germline, CDR1 is SGHTA and CDR2 is FQGNSA. V shed 6 bases, J shed 3 bases, and the junction held 8 bases outside the gene matches. CDR3 nucleotide sequence: TGTGCCAGCAGTTCCCCCCGGGACTACTACAATGAGCAGTTCTTC. Translating it yields CASSSPRDYYNEQFF.

The chain uses TRBV28 and TRBJ2-1, with 12 bases fitting TRBD2. The germline gives CDR1 MDHEN, CDR2 SYDVKM. The J segment lost 5 bases and the V segment lost 4 bases, leaving 12 bases of the junction unmatched. The CDR3 sequence is 18 residues long. The CDR3 sequence is CASSSRYLTSGGNNEQFF. The CDR3, as DNA: TGTGCCAGCAGTTCACGATACTTGACTAGCGGGGGAAACAATGAGCAGTTCTTC.

The chain combines TRBV5-8 with TRBJ2-3; 9 bases line up with TRBD2. This CDR3 contains 16 residues. Germline CDR1 and CDR2: SGHTS and YDEGEE. After removal of 4 bases from V and 2 bases from J, the junction contained 8 bases not matched to a gene. In DNA form, the CDR3 reads TGTGCCAGCAGCGCTGACTCTAGCGGGAACACAGATACGCAGTATTTT. Its translation: CASSADSSGNTDTQYF.

The sample holds one count of this clone. The rearrangement joins TRBV5-1 to TRBJ2-1; a weak D match, TRBD2 (6 bases). The germline V gene encodes CDR1 SGHRS and CDR2 YFSETQ. V shed 3 bases and J shed 8 bases, with 15 bases lying between them. The length of the CDR3 is 14 residues. The CDR3 loop reads CASSWDGGEYEQFF. The CDR3, as DNA: TGCGCCAGCAGCTGGGACGGAGGGGAGTATGAGCAGTTCTTC.

V usage is TRBV7-3 and J usage is TRBJ2-5; D is perhaps TRBD2 (5 bases). Germline V CDR1 and CDR2: SGHTA, FQGTGA. The CDR3 spans 15 residues. Trimming removed 4 bases at V and 4 bases at J, with 16 bases between. CDR3 amino acids: CASSYRPGTGETQYF. The CDR3 DNA sequence: TGTGCCAGCAGCTACAGACCGGGAACGGGAGAGACCCAGTACTTC.

The genes are TRBV7-2 and TRBJ1-2; 8 bases match TRBD1. Germline V lookup: CDR1 SGHTA, CDR2 FQGNSA. The CDR3 totals 13 residues. Trimming cost V 5 bases and J 5 bases; bases outside gene matches: 4. CDR3 coding DNA: TGTGCCAGCAGCGCGACAGGGGCGTATGGCTACACCTTC. Residues: CASSATGAYGYTF. Drawing the rest from reference TRBV7-2 and TRBJ1-2, the complete variable domain is GAGVSQSPSNKVTEKGKDVELRCDPISGHTALYWYRQSLGQGLEFLIYFQGNSAPDKSGLPSDRFSAERTGGSVSTLTIQRTQQEDSAVYLCASSATGAYGYTFGSGTRLTVV.

J is TRBJ2-7 and V is TRBV28; 7 nucleotides line up with TRBD1. Germline values: CDR1 MDHEN, CDR2 SYDVKM. The CDR3 extends over 15 amino acids. After removal of 8 bases from V and 1 base from J, the junction contained 11 bases not matched to a gene. The CDR3 bases are TGTGCCAGCCGTCCAGGGGGAGAATGGTCCTACGAGCAGTACTTC. This codes for CASRPGGEWSYEQYF.

The table lists this clone with a few counts. J is TRBJ1-5 and V is TRBV6-1; D remains unclear. Trimming took off 8 bases at V and 2 bases at J, with 13 bases between the two ends. Germline CDR1 and CDR2: MNHNS and SASEGT. This CDR3 has 14 amino acids. The CDR3 DNA reads TGTGCCAGCTCAGGCTGGTGGGGCAATCAGCCCCAGCATTTT. Translating it yields CASSGWWGNQPQHF.

This clone appeared a single time. The chain uses TRBV9 and TRBJ1-3; 9 bases fit TRBD1. There are 15 residues in the CDR3. Germline values: CDR1 SGDLS, CDR2 YYNGEE. V was pared by 2 bases and J by 4 bases, with 4 bases of the junction left unmatched. The CDR3 DNA follows: TGTGCCAGCAGCGTCAGGACAGGGGCAGGAAACACCATATATTTT. Protein sequence: CASSVRTGAGNTIYF.

This chain links TRBV11-2 with TRBJ2-5; 7 nucleotides match TRBD2. CDR1 is SGHAT, CDR2 FQNNGV, per germline. The CDR3 is made up of 16 amino acids. J gave up 1 base and V 1 base, and 6 bases lay outside the gene matches. The CDR3 is CASSLGLAVSQETQYF. In DNA form, the CDR3 reads TGTGCCAGCAGCTTAGGCCTAGCGGTTTCCCAAGAGACCCAGTACTTC.

The chain uses TRBV6-5 and TRBJ1-5, with 8 nucleotides matching TRBD1. This CDR3 has 15 residues. V shed 5 bases and J 4 bases; nucleotides not matched to a gene: 7. In germline, CDR1 is MNHEY, CDR2 SVGAGI. The CDR3 sequence: CASSPMTGANQPQHF. DNA for the CDR3: TGTGCCAGCAGTCCTATGACAGGGGCTAATCAGCCCCAGCATTTT.